These 10 T cell receptor beta chains came from one sample sequenced in a study of T cell changes during pregnancy in multiple sclerosis. Method: immunoSEQ multiplex PCR; TCRdb's copy keeps in-frame clones and lacks some. The top ten hold just over 2% of the sample, which has under 95,000 clones, 85% to 95% seen once. The sample in question was peripheral blood, obtained after pregnancy. All receptors come from a female donor with multiple sclerosis, enrolled in a pregnancy study.

The CDR3 sequence is CASSRRRGTEAFF. Here the CDR3 DNA reads TGTGCCAGCAGCCGTCGACGGGGGACTGAAGCTTTCTTT. The V call is TRBV14, the J call TRBJ1-1; the D gene is possibly TRBD1 (5 bases). The length of the CDR3 is 13 residues. The germline V and J ends were trimmed by 4 bases and 5 bases, with 11 bases remaining between them. Per the germline V gene, CDR1 is SGHDN and CDR2 is FVKESK.

This clone has a single count. This chain uses TRBV6-4 with TRBJ2-2; weak D call: TRBD2 (6 bases). Germline V gene sequence: CDR1 MRHNA, CDR2 SNTAGT. The CDR3 length is 15 residues. V gave up 5 bases and J gave up 3 bases, with 13 bases separating them. The CDR3 DNA follows: TGTGCCAGCAGTCCAGGGACTCTTCACACCGGGGAGCTGTTTTTT. The encoded protein is CASSPGTLHTGELFF.

The rearrangement joins TRBV6-5 to TRBJ1-1, with a possible D match to TRBD1 (5 bases). The CDR3 consists of 15 residues. Trimming took 5 bases from V and 0 from J, leaving 13 bases between them. Germline V gives CDR1 MNHEY, CDR2 SVGAGI. CDR3: CASSPNRKMNTEAFF. The CDR3 coding sequence is TGTGCCAGCAGTCCCAACAGGAAAATGAACACTGAAGCTTTCTTT.

The chain combines TRBV19 with TRBJ2-2; 8 bases map to TRBD2. After removal of 5 bases from V and 3 bases from J, the junction contained 5 bases not matched to a gene. The CDR3 has 15 amino acids. CDR1 and CDR2 (germline): LNHDA, SQIVND (reference sequence). CDR3 sequence: CASSPGLVDTGELFF. CDR3 in DNA: TGTGCCAGTAGTCCGGGACTAGTCGACACCGGGGAGCTGTTTTTT.

V and J are TRBV4-2 and TRBJ1-2, with 9 bases identical to TRBD1. The CDR3 runs 13 residues. Unmatched junction bases numbered 6, after V lost 1 base and J lost 12 bases. Germline V gene sequence: CDR1 LGHNA, CDR2 YNFKEQ. The CDR3 DNA sequence: TGTGCCAGCAGCCAAGGTAGACAGGGGGAAGACACCTTC. Its protein product is CASSQGRQGEDTF.

The chain recombines TRBV29-1 with TRBJ1-1; perhaps TRBD1 as D (6 bases). This CDR3 has 13 residues. The germline V gene encodes CDR1 SQVTM and CDR2 ANQGSEA. The V end was cut by 7 bases, the J end by 10 bases, with 22 bases between. CDR3 DNA: TGCAGCGCTCCAACGGGTCAGGGGTTAGCAGCTTTCTTT. Residues: CSAPTGQGLAAFF.

The gene calls are TRBV6-5 and TRBJ2-3; perhaps TRBD2 as D (6 bases). Germline V lookup: CDR1 MNHEY, CDR2 SVGAGI. CDR3 size: 15 residues. Trimming stripped 5 bases from V and 2 bases from J, with 14 bases between. The CDR3 reads CASSPGTLHTDTQYF. CDR3 DNA sequence: TGTGCCAGCAGTCCCGGGACTCTTCACACAGATACGCAGTATTTT.

This clone appeared once. The chain has TRBV10-3 and TRBJ1-1; 8 nucleotides match TRBD1. V lost 9 bases to trimming and J lost 1 base; unmatched junction nucleotides: 4. The CDR3 totals 13 residues. Germline assignment: CDR1 ENHRY and CDR2 SYGVKD. CDR3 coding DNA: TGTGCCATTGGGGACAGGACGAACACTGAAGCTTTCTTT. This translates into CAIGDRTNTEAFF.

The chain joins TRBV9 to TRBJ2-7, with 11 positions matching TRBD2. J gave up 2 bases and V 2 bases, and 0 bases lay outside the gene matches. Germline V gives CDR1 SGDLS, CDR2 YYNGEE. The CDR3 runs to 14 residues. The CDR3 DNA follows: TGTGCCAGCAGCGTTAGCGGGAGGGCCTACGAGCAGTACTTC. Residues: CASSVSGRAYEQYF. The entire variable domain, with the rest obtained from reference TRBV9 and TRBJ2-7, is as follows: DSGVTQTPKHLITATGQRVTLRCSPRSGDLSVYWYQQSLDQGLQFLIQYYNGEERAKGNILERFSAQQFPDLHSELNLSSLELGDSALYFCASSVSGRAYEQYFGPGTRLTVT.

The chain combines TRBV12-5 with TRBJ1-4; D unclear. CDR1 is LGHNT, CDR2 FRNRAP, per germline. V lost 0 bases, J lost 0 bases, and 11 bases lay in between. There are 17 residues in the CDR3. CDR3 DNA: TGTGCTAGTGGTTTGGTACTTCCCGGTGCAACTAATGAAAAACTGTTTTTT. It encodes CASGLVLPGATNEKLFF. The entire variable domain, with the rest obtained from reference TRBV12-5 and TRBJ1-4, is as follows: DARVTQTPRHKVTEMGQEVTMRCQPILGHNTVFWYRQTMMQGLELLAYFRNRAPLDDSGMPKDRFSAEMPDATLATLKIQPSEPRDSAVYFCASGLVLPGATNEKLFFGSGTQLSVL.